The 15 T cell receptor beta chains in this list originate from one sample, sequenced in a study of response to subunit inactivated influenza vaccine. A single record per CDR3 protein comes from TCRdb applying MiXCR to the RT-PCR reads. The sample contains 650,000 to 700,000 distinct CDR3 sequences, less than 20% of which appear only once. The material was PBMCs from blood, obtained 11 to 12 days after vaccination. These receptors were taken from a man aged 45 to 65 who received an inactivated influenza vaccine.

The CDR3: CASSRTGTSAETQYF. For the CDR3, the DNA is TGTGCCAGCAGCAGGACCGGGACTAGCGCGGAGACCCAGTACTTC. The chain uses TRBV7-2 and TRBJ2-5; TRBD2 matches 10 bases. Germline CDR1 and CDR2: SGHTA and FQGNSA. The CDR3 consists of 15 residues. V shed 5 bases, J shed 5 bases, and the junction held 8 bases outside the gene matches.

J is TRBJ2-1 and V is TRBV9; TRBD2 matches at 12 bases. CDR1 and CDR2 from the germline V gene are SGDLS and YYNGEE. This CDR3 contains 15 residues. J gave up 9 bases and V 3 bases, and 7 bases lay outside the gene matches. CDR3: CASSGRTSGTGEQFF. The CDR3 coding sequence is TGTGCCAGCAGCGGCCGGACTAGCGGGACCGGTGAGCAGTTCTTC.

This clonotype came up a few times. The rearrangement links TRBV4-3 to TRBJ2-7, with a weak D call TRBD1 (5 bases). The germline V and J ends were trimmed by 0 bases and 0 bases, with 12 bases remaining between them. Germline CDR1 and CDR2: LGHNA and YSLEER. The CDR3 runs 16 residues. The CDR3 spells CASSQEQGRGSYEQYF. CDR3 coding DNA: TGCGCCAGCAGCCAAGAGCAGGGTAGAGGCTCCTACGAGCAGTACTTC.

The table lists this clonotype with a few counts. The chain employs TRBV18 and TRBJ2-4; no reliable D call. CDR1 KGHSH and CDR2 LQKENI come from the germline V gene. The CDR3 loop spans 13 amino acids. The V gene lost 3 bases and the J gene lost 8 bases, with 11 bases spanning the gap. CDR3 amino acids: CASSPGSTDIQYF. In DNA, the CDR3 is TGTGCCAGCTCACCTGGTAGTACGGACATTCAGTACTTC. Filled out from reference TRBV18 and TRBJ2-4, the complete variable domain reads NAGVMQNPRHLVRRRGQEARLRCSPMKGHSHVYWYRQLPEEGLKFMVYLQKENIIDESGMPKERFSAEFPKEGPSILRIQQVVRGDSAAYFCASSPGSTDIQYFGAGTRLSVL.

This clonotype was counted between two and nine times. V is TRBV24-1 and J is TRBJ1-1; D unclear. The CDR3 covers 12 residues. Trimming stripped 7 bases from V and 4 bases from J, with 9 bases between. Germline CDR1 is KGHDR and CDR2 is SFDVKD. As DNA, the CDR3 is TGTGCCACCAGCCATCCAGGCACTGAAGCTTTCTTT. Residues: CATSHPGTEAFF.

This clonotype was detected many times. The chain combines TRBV7-2 with TRBJ1-2, with D tentatively TRBD1 (5 bases). Trimming cost V 2 bases and J 6 bases, with 10 bases left between them. This CDR3 is 13 amino acids long. The germline gives CDR1 SGHTA, CDR2 FQGNSA. The CDR3 reads CASSLTGYDGYTF. DNA for the CDR3: TGTGCCAGCAGCTTAACAGGTTACGATGGCTACACCTTC.

This clonotype turned up a few times. This chain links TRBV10-3 with TRBJ2-3, with 7 positions matching TRBD1. Per germline, CDR1 ENHRY and CDR2 SYGVKD. The junction had 5 bases not matched to a gene; V was cut back by 11 bases and J by 0 bases. The CDR3 spans 13 residues. CDR3 in amino acids: CAVHRGSTDTQYF. DNA of the CDR3: TGTGCCGTCCACAGGGGTAGCACAGATACGCAGTATTTT.

The chain joins TRBV24-1 to TRBJ1-1; D may be TRBD1 (5 bases). V was clipped by 3 bases and J by 4 bases, with 14 bases between them. Germline CDR1 is KGHDR and CDR2 is SFDVKD. The CDR3 has 15 residues. CDR3 nucleotide sequence: TGTGCCACCAGTGATGGGGGTAGAGGAAGCACTGAAGCTTTCTTT. It codes for CATSDGGRGSTEAFF.

This rearrangement joins TRBV5-1 to TRBJ2-3; D perhaps matches TRBD2 (6 bases). The length of the CDR3 is 15 residues. Per the germline V gene, CDR1 is SGHRS and CDR2 is YFSETQ. V lost 1 base and J 6 bases, leaving 15 bases between the germline ends. The DNA for the CDR3 is TGCGCCAGCAGCTTGACGCGGGGACGCGGGGATACGCAGTATTTT. This encodes CASSLTRGRGDTQYF.

The chain employs TRBV2 and TRBJ2-7, with D possibly being TRBD2 (5 bases). Per germline, CDR1 SNHLY and CDR2 FYNNEI. This CDR3 contains 15 residues. Trimming removed 4 bases from V and 1 base from J, with 14 bases in between. The CDR3 is CASSGLGPGSYEQYF. DNA of the CDR3: TGTGCCAGCAGTGGGTTGGGCCCGGGGTCCTACGAGCAGTACTTC.

This clonotype was counted a few times. The genes are TRBV12-3 or TRBV12-4 and TRBJ1-4; D remains unclear. CDR3 length: 17 amino acids. Trimming removed 3 bases at V and 3 bases at J, with 17 bases between. DNA for the CDR3: TGTGCCAGCAGTTTTAGATACACTACTTGGTCTAATGAAAAACTGTTTTTT. Residues: CASSFRYTTWSNEKLFF.

This clonotype appeared a few times. V usage is TRBV6-1 and J usage is TRBJ2-3; TRBD1 matches 8 bases. The germline V gene encodes CDR1 MNHNS and CDR2 SASEGT. The CDR3 extends over 15 amino acids. After removal of 5 bases from V and 2 bases from J, the junction contained 6 bases not matched to a gene. Written as DNA, the CDR3 is TGTGCCAGCAGTCCAGGGGGCTCCTACACAGATACGCAGTATTTT. This codes for CASSPGGSYTDTQYF.

The V gene is TRBV2, the J gene TRBJ2-3; D is perhaps TRBD2 (6 bases). V was cut by 8 bases and J by 2 bases, with 17 bases left in between. The CDR3 sequence is 15 residues long. Per the germline V gene, CDR1 is SNHLY and CDR2 is FYNNEI. CDR3 in DNA: TGTGCCAGCGCCGGGAGAGCCTATTCCACAGATACGCAGTATTTT. Protein: CASAGRAYSTDTQYF.

V gene TRBV6-2 or TRBV6-3 combines with J gene TRBJ2-6; TRBD1 agrees at 12 bases. CDR1 is MNHEY, CDR2 SVGEGT, per germline. The length of the CDR3 is 17 residues. J was trimmed by 4 bases and V by 7 bases; bases with no gene match: 8. This CDR3 reads CASTPRDRGPGANVLTF. The CDR3 DNA follows: TGTGCCAGCACCCCTCGGGACAGGGGGCCAGGGGCCAACGTCCTGACTTTC.

This clonotype was picked up one time. The gene calls are TRBV7-9 and TRBJ1-2; 9 nucleotides align to TRBD1. The CDR3 spans 16 residues. V dropped 4 bases and J dropped 2; count of bases not matched to a gene: 8. Germline V gene sequence: CDR1 SEHNR, CDR2 FQNEAQ (reference sequence). In DNA, the CDR3 is TGTGCCAGCAGCTCGACGAGGACAGGGGACAACTATGGCTACACCTTC. Amino acid sequence: CASSSTRTGDNYGYTF.